Sequencing of this T cell receptor (beta chain) was carried out in a study of blood T cell repertoires in COVID-19. Generated by immunoSEQ multiplex PCR, the TCRdb table keeps only in-frame clones and is missing some. The data contain 250,000 or so clones, around 87% of them singletons. The length of the CDR3 is 15 residues. In germline, CDR1 is SGHRS, CDR2 YFSETQ. V was trimmed by 0 bases and J by 6 bases, leaving 13 bases between them. The chain is built from TRBV5-1 and TRBJ2-1, with D possibly TRBD2 on 5 matching bases. This receptor was taken from a woman between 35 and 50 years old who had recovered from COVID-19. The sequenced sample was peripheral blood. Here the CDR3 reads CASSLGTRTRNEQFF. In nucleotides, the CDR3 is TGCGCCAGCAGCTTGGGGACGAGGACTCGCAATGAGCAGTTCTTC.